The source of this T cell receptor beta chain is a study of Graves' ophthalmopathy and Graves' hyperthyroidism. General study results and limits: This model predicted ophthalmopathy progression (sensitivity 65% to 71%, specificity around 72%). Detected in blood as well were most expanded thyroid clonotypes with frequency above 0.001.

For repertoire sequencing, the TCR beta CDR3 regions were amplified from RNA transcripts. RT-PCR was first run with HTBI primers, then multiplex PCR in a second round. TCRdb used MiXCR to reprocess the multiplex PCR reads, holding one entry per CDR3 protein. Among 400,000 to 450,000 distinct CDR3 sequences listed, 21% were seen once. In the case of this clonotype: Its antigen is not known.

Germline CDR1 SGHTA, CDR2 FQGNSA. The V end lost 1 base, the J end lost 7 bases, and 11 bases lay between the germline ends. This CDR3 region has 13 residues. Newly diagnosed hyperthyroidism donors, aged 18 to 65, duration under 2 months. The V and J genes are TRBV7-2 and TRBJ2-7; weak D call: TRBD2 (5 bases). The TCR comes from a woman between 18 and 29 years old with stable Graves' hyperthyroidism. The sequencing sample was made of peripheral blood. For the CDR3, the DNA is TGTGCCAGCAGCTTAGGGCCGGGGAGAGAGCAGTACTTC. Its translation: CASSLGPGREQYF.